This T cell receptor (beta chain) was sequenced in a study of CD8 T cells in ankylosing spondylitis (dated by TCRdb to the late 2010s). Background for the entire study: The study profiled T cell receptor beta repertoires in healthy donors and ankylosing spondylitis patients to find disease-linked TCR variants. Samples of peripheral blood were taken, and for ankylosing spondylitis patients, synovial fluid was collected as well. The full study cohort comprised 25 ankylosing spondylitis patients and over a hundred healthy donors. The full study reports these points: The disease-linked clones showed a CD8+ phenotype and occurred at relatively low frequencies in peripheral blood. A TCR beta motif of 7 or 8 highly homologous amino acid variants appeared characteristic of blood from ankylosing spondylitis patients. Some of the motif variants had been reported before in the synovial fluid and blood of reactive arthritis patients, a finding that suggests common disease-initiation mechanisms. The disease-linked clones were reported as significantly enriched in matched synovial fluid samples from ankylosing spondylitis patients.

The data were produced on an Illumina HiSeq 2500. Quantitative 5'-RACE with molecular barcodes was the method used to prepare the TCR beta libraries. The study's own analysis went as follows. A new computational method based on a probabilistic model of VDJ rearrangement was used to identify disease-linked TCR variants. TCRdb reprocessed the public reads (quality trimming at Q25 with fastp, clone calling with MiXCR) and kept in-frame beta chains. Under each unique CDR3 protein, matching rows form one entry showing the most common genes and DNA. These V and J calls derive from TCRdb rather than the authors' analysis. This sample comprises 750,000 to 850,000 distinct CDR3 sequences, approximately 12% of them detected only once. 0.51% of the sample is taken by the ten largest. The CDR3 runs 15 amino acids, cysteine and phenylalanine included. The only DNA kept is the CDR3, 45 bases in frame from the first base. The germline V gene specifies SGHRS as CDR1 and YFSETQ as CDR2. V trim: 4 bases; J trim: 1 base; unmatched bases: 5.

This clonotype was observed at least ten times. Its cognate antigen has yet to be identified. No clone much larger than this one lies a single base away; base qualities are absent. Here the chain combines TRBV5-1 and TRBJ2-1; the junction holds 7 bases that match TRBD1. Sequencing was performed on blood, either unsorted or a sorted T cell fraction (not recorded which). The clonotype was recovered from a male donor with ankylosing spondylitis. The DNA sequence follows: TGCGCCAGCAGCCCGGGACAGCATTCCTACAATGAGCAGTTCTTC. The encoded protein is CASSPGQHSYNEQFF. With all but the CDR3 taken from the reference TRBV5-1 and TRBJ2-1 genes, the full variable domain is: KAGVTQTPRYLIKTRGQQVTLSCSPISGHRSVSWYQQTPGQGLQFLFEYFSETQRNKGNFPGRFSGRQFSNSRSEMNVSTLELGDSALYLCASSPGQHSYNEQFFGPGTRLTVL.